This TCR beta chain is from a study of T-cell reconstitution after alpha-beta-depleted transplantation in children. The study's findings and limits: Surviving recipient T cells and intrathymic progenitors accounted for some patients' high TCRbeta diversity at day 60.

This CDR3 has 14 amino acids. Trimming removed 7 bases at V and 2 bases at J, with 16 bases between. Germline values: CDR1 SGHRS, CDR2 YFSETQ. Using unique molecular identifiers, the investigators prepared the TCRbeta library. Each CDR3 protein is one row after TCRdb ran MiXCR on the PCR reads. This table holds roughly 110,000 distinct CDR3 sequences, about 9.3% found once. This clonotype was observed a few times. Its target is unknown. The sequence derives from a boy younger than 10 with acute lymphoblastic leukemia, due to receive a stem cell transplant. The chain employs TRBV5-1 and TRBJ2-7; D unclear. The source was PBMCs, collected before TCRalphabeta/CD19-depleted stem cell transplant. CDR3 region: CASRLNTDPYEQYF. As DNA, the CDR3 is TGCGCCAGCCGTCTAAACACAGACCCCTACGAGCAGTACTTC.